Listed below are T cell receptor beta chains from one sample, sequenced in a study of blood T cell repertoires in COVID-19. Only in-frame clones appear in the TCRdb table, and some are missing; sequencing was by immunoSEQ multiplex PCR. The sample yields about 78,000 clones, approximately 89% seen once. The specimen was peripheral blood. These receptors all stem from a man aged 50 or older with active or convalescent COVID-19. CDR3s include the opening cysteine and the closing phenylalanine or tryptophan. Fields, in order: D gene, J gene, V gene, CDR3 DNA, CDR3 protein. D genes are given only for firm matches.

>TRBD2|TRBJ2-1|TRBV7-2
TGTGCCAGCAGCATTCTAGCGGGGAGCAACTACAATGAGCAGTTCTTC
CASSILAGSNYNEQFF
>TRBD1|TRBJ2-3|TRBV11-2
TGTGCCAGCAGCTCACGACAGGGGGCTACAGATACGCAGTATTTT
CASSSRQGATDTQYF
>NA|TRBJ1-3|TRBV2
TGTGCCAGCAGGGTTCAGGGGAATGATGCTGGAAACACCATATATTTT
CASRVQGNDAGNTIYF
>NA|TRBJ2-5|TRBV14
TGTGCCAGCAGCCAAGAAACAGCACCCCAAGAGACCCAGTACTTC
CASSQETAPQETQYF
>TRBD1|TRBJ1-1|TRBV6-4
TGTGCCAGCAGATTACAGGGGGGCACTGAAGCTTTCTTT
CASRLQGGTEAFF
>TRBD1|TRBJ1-2|TRBV6-2/TRBV6-3
TGTGCCAGCAGTTATTCGCAGGGGGCTCTCTATGGCTACACCTTC
CASSYSQGALYGYTF
>NA|TRBJ1-2|TRBV12-3/TRBV12-4
TGTGCCAGCAGTTTCTCCGACTATGGCTACACCTTC
CASSFSDYGYTF
>TRBD1|TRBJ2-2|TRBV30
TGTGCCTGGAGTCTTTTTTTTAGGACAGGGGCGAACACCGGGGAGCTGTTTTTT
CAWSLFFRTGANTGELFF
>NA|TRBJ1-4|TRBV6-2/TRBV6-3
TGTGCCAGCAGTTTGACAGTCCAGTTTGCAACTAATGAAAAACTGTTTTTT
CASSLTVQFATNEKLFF
>NA|TRBJ1-4|TRBV28
TGTGCCAGCATAGACAGCGTTACCAATGAAAAACTGTTTTTT
CASIDSVTNEKLFF
>TRBD2|TRBJ2-1|TRBV11-2
TGTGCCAGCAGCTCCCTACTAGCGGGGGGCTACAATGAGCAGTTCTTC
CASSSLLAGGYNEQFF
>TRBD1|TRBJ2-3|TRBV11-2
TGTGCCAGCAGCCGAGGACAGGGCGCAGATACGCAGTATTTT
CASSRGQGADTQYF
>TRBD1|TRBJ2-1|TRBV5-1
TGCGCCAGCAGCGGGGCCGGGACAGATTACAATGAGCAGTTCTTC
CASSGAGTDYNEQFF
>NA|TRBJ2-1|TRBV28
TGTGCCAGCAGTCCGGGTAACAATGAGCAGTTCTTC
CASSPGNNEQFF
>NA|TRBJ2-5|TRBV9
TGTGCCAGCAGCTCAGGGGAGGGCTGGGAGACCCAGTACTTC
CASSSGEGWETQYF
>NA|TRBJ1-6|TRBV27
TGTGCCAGCAGTGAACAGGGCGGGGGTTCACCCCTCCACTTT
CASSEQGGGSPLHF
>NA|TRBJ1-3|TRBV28
TGTGCCAGCAAGGGAGGGGGTTGGTCTGGAAACACCATATATTTT
CASKGGGWSGNTIYF
>TRBD1|TRBJ1-4|TRBV7-2
TGTGCCAGCAGCTACTTCGGGACAGGGGTCGAAAAACTGTTTTTT
CASSYFGTGVEKLFF
>TRBD2|TRBJ2-5|TRBV5-1
TGCGCCAGCAGCCGGGGGGTAGCGGGGACCCAAGAGACCCAGTACTTC
CASSRGVAGTQETQYF
>TRBD1|TRBJ2-2|TRBV2
TGTGCCAGCAGACGGACAGGGACCGGGGAGCTGTTTTTT
CASRRTGTGELFF